One sample yielded the 17 T cell receptor beta chains listed below, sequenced in a study of blood T cells in healthy people across ages. The use of a sample-barcoded 5' primer and a J-beta primer mix characterized a second PCR of roughly 7 to 12 cycles. From the 5' RACE reads, TCRdb called clonotypes with MiXCR, one entry per CDR3 protein. The profile shows about 1.4 million distinct CDR3 sequences, roughly 64% of them singletons. The source material was blood. These receptors originate from a man aged 18 to 35 in good health.

V and J are TRBV6-5 and TRBJ2-1; TRBD1 matches 7 bases. J gave up 7 bases and V 5 bases, and 8 bases lay outside the gene matches. Germline V gives CDR1 MNHEY, CDR2 SVGAGI. The CDR3 totals 14 residues. In nucleotides, the CDR3 is TGTGCCAGCAGTCTGTGGACAGGATTAAATGAGCAGTTCTTC. It translates to CASSLWTGLNEQFF.

The rearrangement uses TRBV6-5 and TRBJ1-5; D remains unclear. The CDR3 extends over 15 amino acids. Germline V gives CDR1 MNHEY, CDR2 SVGAGI. Deletions cut 4 bases from V and 4 bases from J, with 14 bases between. The CDR3 sequence: CASSWRQSENQPQHF. CDR3 sequence (DNA): TGTGCCAGCAGTTGGCGGCAGTCAGAGAATCAGCCCCAGCATTTT.

The chain combines TRBV2 with TRBJ2-3; possible D gene TRBD2, 5 bases. This CDR3 is 15 amino acids long. CDR1 and CDR2 from the germline V gene are SNHLY and FYNNEI. V lost 2 bases, J lost 3 bases, and 12 bases lay in between. CDR3 DNA: TGTGCCAGCAGTGAATTGGGAGTTGGGACAGATACGCAGTATTTT. This translates into CASSELGVGTDTQYF.

The J gene is TRBJ2-2, the V gene TRBV11-2, with D possibly TRBD1 on 6 matching bases. The CDR3 has 17 residues. Trimming cost V 4 bases and J 2 bases, with 17 bases left between them. The germline gives CDR1 SGHAT, CDR2 FQNNGV. This chain's CDR3 is CASSSVRRTVNTGELFF. CDR3 DNA sequence: TGTGCCAGCAGCTCGGTACGGAGGACAGTAAACACCGGGGAGCTGTTTTTT.

This sequence joins TRBV29-1 and TRBJ2-5; a weak D match, TRBD2 (7 bases). Trimming cost V 6 bases and J 3 bases, with 14 bases left between them. Germline V gene sequence: CDR1 SQVTM, CDR2 ANQGSEA. The CDR3 has 13 residues. This CDR3 is CSVALGGEETQYF. The DNA of the CDR3 is TGCAGCGTGGCTCTAGGGGGGGAAGAGACCCAGTACTTC.

This chain connects TRBV10-3 to TRBJ2-7; TRBD2 matches 8 bases. The germline V gene has CDR1 ENHRY and CDR2 SYGVKD. The CDR3 is 15 amino acids. The junction had 5 bases not matched to a gene; V was cut back by 3 bases and J by 1 base. The CDR3 spells CAISDPSGLSYEQYF. The DNA of the CDR3 is TGTGCCATCAGTGATCCTAGCGGGTTGTCCTACGAGCAGTACTTC.

The chain recombines TRBV12-3 or TRBV12-4 with TRBJ2-7; 9 bases map to TRBD1. The V segment lost 6 bases and the J segment 2 bases; nucleotides outside the gene matches: 5. The CDR3 loop spans 14 amino acids. The CDR3 sequence is CASSRQGVAYEQYF. The CDR3, as DNA: TGTGCCAGCAGCCGACAGGGGGTGGCCTACGAGCAGTACTTC.

This chain joins TRBV20-1 and TRBJ2-7; the D call may be TRBD1 or TRBD2 (6 bases each). CDR3 length: 15 residues. V lost 0 bases, J lost 5 bases, and 17 bases lay in between. Germline V CDR1 and CDR2: DFQATT, SNEGSKA (reference sequence). DNA of the CDR3: TGCAGTGCTAGAGATGGGGGCGCGGGAAGGAACGAGCAGTACTTC. Its protein is CSARDGGAGRNEQYF.

This clonotype was counted between two and nine times. The chain links TRBV27 to TRBJ2-5; 7 positions agree with TRBD2. The CDR3 is 16 residues long. The V gene end was trimmed by 1 base and the J gene end by 6 bases; junction bases not matched to a gene: 11. Germline V gives CDR1 MNHEY, CDR2 SMNVEV (reference sequence). CDR3 nucleotides: TGTGCCAGCAGTTTATTAGGGACGGGGGGTCGGAAGACCCAGTACTTC. This gives the protein CASSLLGTGGRKTQYF.

CDR3 in DNA: TGTGCCATCAGTGAGAAATTGGGCGAGCAGTACTTC. Its translation is CAISEKLGEQYF. The chain uses TRBV10-3 and TRBJ2-7; D ambiguous. The CDR3 extends over 12 amino acids. The V and J ends lost 2 bases and 6 bases respectively, with 8 bases between them. Germline-derived CDR1 and CDR2 are ENHRY and SYGVKD.

This clonotype came up a few times. V and J are TRBV20-1 and TRBJ2-1, with no clear D. CDR1 is DFQATT and CDR2 is SNEGSKA in the germline V gene (reference sequence). The length of the CDR3 is 9 residues. V shed 4 bases and J shed 9 bases, with 4 bases lying between them. CDR3 DNA: TGCAGTGCTATCTGTGAGCAGTTCTTC. This translates into CSAICEQFF.

The chain has TRBV20-1 and TRBJ2-7; D is possibly TRBD1 (6 bases). Trimming left V 5 bases short and J 7 bases short, with 12 bases between. The length of the CDR3 is 11 residues. Looked up from germline, CDR1 is DFQATT and CDR2 is SNEGSKA (reference sequence). DNA for the CDR3: TGCAGTGCTGCACAGGGTAGGGAGCAGTACTTC. This translates into CSAAQGREQYF.

This clonotype was observed a few times. V is TRBV25-1 and J is TRBJ2-1; 7 nucleotides agree with TRBD2. The CDR3 consists of 15 residues. Germline V lookup: CDR1 MGHDK, CDR2 SYGVNS. V gave up 4 bases and J gave up 7 bases; unmatched junction bases: 10. The CDR3 here is CASSARDYSGNEQFF. The CDR3 DNA sequence: TGTGCCAGCAGTGCCCGGGACTATAGTGGGAATGAGCAGTTCTTC. The variable domain in full, completed from reference TRBV25-1 and TRBJ2-1, reads EADIYQTPRYLVIGTGKKITLECSQTMGHDKMYWYQQDPGMELHLIHYSYGVNSTEKGDLSSESTVSRIRTEHFPLTLESARPSHTSQYLCASSARDYSGNEQFFGPGTRLTVL.

V usage is TRBV5-1 and J usage is TRBJ2-7; 10 nucleotides align to TRBD1. The CDR3 has 17 amino acids. The V gene's germline CDR1 is SGHRS and CDR2 YFSETQ. The J segment lost 0 bases and the V segment lost 3 bases, leaving 9 bases of the junction unmatched. CDR3: CASSWGTGTGVSYEQYF. In DNA form, the CDR3 reads TGCGCCAGCAGCTGGGGGACCGGGACAGGGGTCTCCTACGAGCAGTACTTC.

V gene TRBV4-2 combines with J gene TRBJ1-2; the D gene is possibly TRBD1 (5 bases). Trimming took off 1 base at V and 0 bases at J, with 15 bases between the two ends. The CDR3 is made up of 17 amino acids. Per germline, CDR1 LGHNA and CDR2 YNFKEQ. CDR3 residues: CASSQVRVDGANYGYTF. CDR3 coding DNA: TGTGCCAGCAGCCAAGTCAGGGTGGACGGAGCTAACTATGGCTACACCTTC.

The J gene is TRBJ1-5, the V gene TRBV25-1; no reliable D call. Germline lookup yields CDR1 MGHDK and CDR2 SYGVNS. Trimming removed 3 bases at V and 5 bases at J, with 11 bases between. The CDR3 covers 14 residues. Here the CDR3 DNA reads TGTGCCAGCAGTGACAGAACGGGCCATCAGCCCCAGCATTTT. The encoded protein is CASSDRTGHQPQHF.

This clonotype came up a few times. V and J are TRBV27 and TRBJ2-3; D call uncertain. V lost 2 bases and J lost 4, with 13 bases in between. This CDR3 spans 15 amino acids. Germline values: CDR1 MNHEY, CDR2 SMNVEV (reference sequence). This chain's CDR3 is CASSLTASVSDTQYF. CDR3 nucleotide sequence: TGTGCCAGCAGTTTAACGGCTAGTGTTTCAGATACGCAGTATTTT.